This T cell receptor (beta chain) comes out of a study of T-cell reconstitution after alpha-beta-depleted transplantation in children. Study-level results: Some patients' high day-60 TCRbeta diversity was attributed to recipient cells surviving conditioning.

Unique molecular identifiers featured in how the TCRbeta library was prepared. TCRdb used MiXCR to reprocess the PCR reads, holding one entry per CDR3 protein. Here the sample spans roughly 240,000 distinct CDR3 sequences, roughly 8% being singletons. This clonotype showed up many times. Antigen unknown. The material sequenced was PBMCs, mostly from graft donor cells, taken 180 days after TCRalphabeta/CD19-depleted stem cell transplant. The origin of this receptor is a male patient aged 10 to 17 who had a stem cell transplant for acute lymphoblastic leukemia, so the T cells may come from the graft donor.

The DNA for the CDR3 is TGCAGCGTTGAAGGCCCCTTAGCGGGAGGGAGAAAGAATGAGCAGTTCTTC. Translated: CSVEGPLAGGRKNEQFF. The rearrangement links TRBV29-1 to TRBJ2-1; the match to TRBD2 covers 11 bases. CDR3 length: 17 amino acids. J was trimmed by 7 bases and V by 1 base; bases with no gene match: 12. Germline assignment: CDR1 SQVTM and CDR2 ANQGSEA.